The 28 T cell receptor beta chains reported below all come from one sample, sequenced in a study of CXCR3-negative and CXCR3-positive naive CD8 T cells. The authors made the TRB cDNA libraries by 5' RACE using UMI labels. Following a re-call of the 5' RACE reads, TCRdb has one entry per CDR3 protein and lacks DNA. Its listing shows 65,000 to 75,000 distinct CDR3 sequences. The sample consisted of naive CXCR3- CD8+ T cells from blood. The subset denotes: CD45RO-CCR7+CD27+CD95- naive CD8+ T cells lacking CXCR3 (TNR3-). The receptors were gathered from a human donor in good health. Some clones in this sample may be carry-over from other donors' samples.

The CDR3 here is CASSYGLPYEQYF. The V gene is TRBV12-3 or TRBV12-4, the J gene TRBJ2-7. The CDR3 totals 13 residues.

The gene calls are TRBV7-9 and TRBJ2-1; TCRdb's D gene call, TRBD2, goes unchecked for lack of DNA. Germline values: CDR1 SEHNR, CDR2 FQNEAQ (reference sequence). There are 12 residues in the CDR3. CDR3 loop: CASSPSWAEQFF.

V usage is TRBV6-2 or TRBV6-3 and J usage is TRBJ2-1. There are 16 residues in the CDR3. Germline CDR1 is MNHEY and CDR2 is SVGEGT. The CDR3 spells CASSYVGGGSYNEQFF.

The rearrangement uses TRBV5-4 and TRBJ2-1. CDR3 size: 12 residues. Per germline, CDR1 SGHNT and CDR2 YYREEE (reference sequence). The CDR3 reads CASILNSGQQFF.

The genes are TRBV4-1 and TRBJ2-1; the D gene TCRdb calls, TRBD1, cannot be checked with no DNA. Germline V lookup: CDR1 MGHRA, CDR2 YSYEKL. The CDR3 covers 14 residues. The CDR3 spells CASSLIRDYNEQFF.

The chain links TRBV29-1 to TRBJ2-1; the D call of TRBD2 rests on TCRdb alone, since no DNA is present to check it. CDR3 size: 15 residues. Germline CDR1 and CDR2: SQVTM and ANQGSEA. CDR3 sequence reads: CSVAGLAASYNEQFF.

V and J are TRBV6-5 and TRBJ2-1; the D call of TRBD2 rests on TCRdb alone, since no DNA is present to check it. The CDR3 covers 15 residues. Germline V gene lookup returns CDR1 MNHEY and CDR2 SVGAGI. This CDR3 is CASSYSAGIYNEQFF.

The chain joins TRBV7-8 to TRBJ1-1; without DNA, the TCRdb call of TRBD1 cannot be checked. The germline V gene has CDR1 SGHVS and CDR2 FQNEAQ. The CDR3 is 13 amino acids. CDR3 protein: CASSRAPNTEAFF.

The rearrangement uses TRBV3-1 and TRBJ2-1; as DNA is missing, the TRBD2 call by TCRdb cannot be tested. The germline V gene has CDR1 LGHDT and CDR2 YNNKEL (reference sequence). CDR3 length equals 16 residues. This CDR3 reads CASSQDPSGVYNEQFF.

The chain combines TRBV29-1 with TRBJ1-5; there is no DNA to check the TCRdb D call of TRBD1. Germline CDR1 reads SQVTM; CDR2 reads ANQGSEA. The length of the CDR3 is 13 residues. The CDR3 protein is CSVGMTGGQPQHF.

The chain combines TRBV6-5 with TRBJ2-1; TCRdb calls TRBD2, which cannot be checked without DNA. The CDR3 spans 14 residues. Germline V gives CDR1 MNHEY, CDR2 SVGAGI. The CDR3 sequence: CASSPWEAYNEQFF.

The chain combines TRBV29-1 with TRBJ1-1. The germline gives CDR1 SQVTM, CDR2 ANQGSEA. The CDR3 is 12 residues long. The CDR3 loop reads CSVGKGGTEAFF.

V is TRBV12-3 or TRBV12-4 and J is TRBJ2-3; TCRdb lists TRBD1, though no DNA is available to test this call. The CDR3 is made up of 14 amino acids. The CDR3 here is CASSFGGLADTQYF.

The chain couples TRBV4-3 to TRBJ2-4; TCRdb gives TRBD1 as the D gene, but with no DNA this cannot be confirmed. Germline assignment: CDR1 LGHNA and CDR2 YSLEER. CDR3 length equals 16 residues. CDR3 amino acids: CASSQDWDRVKNIQYF.

The genes are TRBV6-5 and TRBJ1-4; lacking DNA, the TRBD1 call made by TCRdb goes unchecked. This CDR3 is 17 amino acids long. Per the germline V gene, CDR1 is MNHEY and CDR2 is SVGAGI. CDR3 region: CASAAGTGAPSNEKLFF.

The chain couples TRBV12-3 or TRBV12-4 to TRBJ2-2; absent DNA, TCRdb's TRBD2 call cannot be checked. This CDR3 comprises 15 residues. The CDR3 loop is CASSTGLAGTGELFF.

The CDR3 protein is CASSQIRGVTDTQYF. The chain couples TRBV11-2 to TRBJ2-3; TCRdb selects TRBD1, and the lack of DNA leaves this call unchecked. The V gene's germline CDR1 is SGHAT and CDR2 FQNNGV. There are 15 residues in the CDR3.

This rearrangement joins TRBV7-2 to TRBJ2-5; lacking DNA, the TRBD2 call made by TCRdb goes unchecked. Germline V gene lookup returns CDR1 SGHTA and CDR2 FQGNSA. The CDR3 is made up of 15 amino acids. CDR3 sequence reads: CASSSDSQLLETQYF.

The chain recombines TRBV29-1 with TRBJ2-7; the TRBD1 assignment by TCRdb is unverifiable without DNA. The CDR3 consists of 15 residues. Germline-derived CDR1 and CDR2 are SQVTM and ANQGSEA. CDR3 region: CSVEERDQLTYEQYF.

V usage is TRBV11-2 and J usage is TRBJ1-2. The CDR3 length is 12 residues. Germline assignment: CDR1 SGHAT and CDR2 FQNNGV. CDR3 amino acids: CASPSLPYGYTF.

The rearrangement links TRBV5-5 to TRBJ2-7; TCRdb returns TRBD2, unconfirmable since there is no DNA. Germline lookup yields CDR1 SGHKS and CDR2 YYEKEE (reference sequence). The CDR3 extends over 17 amino acids. The CDR3 is CASSFSSGRPPEDEQYF.

This chain's CDR3 is CASMGSLGTGELFF. The J gene is TRBJ2-2, the V gene TRBV6-6. The CDR3 runs 14 residues. The germline V gene has CDR1 MNHNY and CDR2 SVGAGI (reference sequence).

The V call is TRBV5-6, the J call TRBJ1-2; TCRdb calls TRBD1, which cannot be checked without DNA. The CDR3 sequence is 14 residues long. Germline loops: CDR1 SGHDT, CDR2 YYEEEE. CDR3 region: CASSLIRGQNGYTF.

The J gene is TRBJ2-2, the V gene TRBV6-2 or TRBV6-3; the D call of TRBD1 rests on TCRdb alone, since no DNA is present to check it. The CDR3 has 16 amino acids. Per germline, CDR1 MNHEY and CDR2 SVGEGT. This chain's CDR3 is CASSLWEDRTTGELFF.

The gene calls are TRBV12-3 or TRBV12-4 and TRBJ2-2; there is no DNA to check the TCRdb D call of TRBD2. The CDR3 spans 17 residues. The CDR3 here is CASSPPEGNWYTGELFF.

This chain joins TRBV28 and TRBJ2-3; as DNA is missing, the TRBD1 call by TCRdb cannot be tested. Germline CDR1 reads MDHEN; CDR2 reads SYDVKM. The CDR3 loop spans 14 amino acids. CDR3 sequence reads: CASRRSGEGDTQYF. Looking up the rest from reference TRBV28 and TRBJ2-3 gives the full variable domain: DVKVTQSSRYLVKRTGEKVFLECVQDMDHENMFWYRQDPGLGLRLIYFSYDVKMKEKGDIPEGYSVSREKKERFSLILESASTNQTSMYLCASRRSGEGDTQYFGPGTRLTVL.

The CDR3 region is CASSIQGASNTEAFF. The rearrangement uses TRBV7-9 and TRBJ1-1; the TCRdb D gene call, TRBD1, has no DNA to confirm it. This CDR3 is 15 amino acids long. Germline V CDR1 and CDR2: SEHNR, FQNEAQ (reference sequence).

The V call is TRBV29-1, the J call TRBJ1-3; TCRdb designates TRBD1, a call that cannot be tested without DNA. Per the germline V gene, CDR1 is SQVTM and CDR2 is ANQGSEA. CDR3 length equals 12 residues. CDR3 sequence: CSAWTGLNTIYF.